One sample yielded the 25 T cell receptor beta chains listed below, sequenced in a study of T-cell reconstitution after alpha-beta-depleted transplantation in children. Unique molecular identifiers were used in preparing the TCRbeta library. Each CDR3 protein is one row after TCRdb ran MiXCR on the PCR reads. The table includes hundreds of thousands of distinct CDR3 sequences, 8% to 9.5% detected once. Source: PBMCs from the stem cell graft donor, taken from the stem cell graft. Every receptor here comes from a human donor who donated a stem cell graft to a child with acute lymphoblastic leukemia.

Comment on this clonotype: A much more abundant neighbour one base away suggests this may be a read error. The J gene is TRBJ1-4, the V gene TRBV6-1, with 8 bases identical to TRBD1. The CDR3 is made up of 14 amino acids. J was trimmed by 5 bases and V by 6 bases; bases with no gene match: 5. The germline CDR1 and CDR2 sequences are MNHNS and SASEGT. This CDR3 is CASRVTGGNEKLFF. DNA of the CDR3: TGTGCCAGCAGAGTCACAGGGGGGAATGAAAAACTGTTTTTT.

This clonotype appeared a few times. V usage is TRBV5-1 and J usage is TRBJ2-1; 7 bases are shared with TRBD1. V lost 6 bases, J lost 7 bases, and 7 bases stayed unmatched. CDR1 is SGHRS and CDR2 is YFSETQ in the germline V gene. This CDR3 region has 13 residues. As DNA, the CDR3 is TGCGCCAGCAAACGACAGGGTTATAATGAGCAGTTCTTC. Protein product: CASKRQGYNEQFF.

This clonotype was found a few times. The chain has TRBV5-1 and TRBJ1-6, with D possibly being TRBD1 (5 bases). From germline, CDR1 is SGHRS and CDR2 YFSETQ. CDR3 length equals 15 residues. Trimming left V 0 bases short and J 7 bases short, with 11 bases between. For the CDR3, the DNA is TGCGCCAGCAGCTTGGAATCCAGGGAAAATTCACCCCTCCACTTT. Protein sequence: CASSLESRENSPLHF.

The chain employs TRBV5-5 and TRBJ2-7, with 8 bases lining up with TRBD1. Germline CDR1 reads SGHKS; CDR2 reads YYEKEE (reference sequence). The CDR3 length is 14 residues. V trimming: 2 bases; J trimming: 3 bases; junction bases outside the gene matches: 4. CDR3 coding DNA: TGTGCCAGCAGCTTCACAGGGGGATACTACGAGCAGTACTTC. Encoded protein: CASSFTGGYYEQYF.

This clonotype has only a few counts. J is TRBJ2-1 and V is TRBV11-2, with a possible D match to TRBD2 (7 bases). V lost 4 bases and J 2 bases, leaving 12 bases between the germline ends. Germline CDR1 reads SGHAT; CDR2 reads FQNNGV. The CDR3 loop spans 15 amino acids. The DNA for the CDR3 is TGTGCCAGCAGCTCAACGGGGGGCCCCTACAATGAGCAGTTCTTC. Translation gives CASSSTGGPYNEQFF.

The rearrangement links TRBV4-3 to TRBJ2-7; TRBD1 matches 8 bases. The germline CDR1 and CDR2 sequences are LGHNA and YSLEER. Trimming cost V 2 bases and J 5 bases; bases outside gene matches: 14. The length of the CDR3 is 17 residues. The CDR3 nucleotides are TGCGCCAGCAGCCAAAGTCCCGGGCCACAGGGGGACGACGAGCAGTACTTC. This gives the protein CASSQSPGPQGDDEQYF.

Here the CDR3 DNA reads TGCGCCAGCAGCTTGGACGCCAGGGTTGATGAAAAACTGTTTTTT. This encodes CASSLDARVDEKLFF. This rearrangement joins TRBV5-1 to TRBJ1-4; D is possibly TRBD1 (5 bases). Germline CDR1 is SGHRS and CDR2 is YFSETQ. The CDR3 extends over 15 amino acids. Trimming stripped 0 bases from V and 6 bases from J, with 12 bases between.

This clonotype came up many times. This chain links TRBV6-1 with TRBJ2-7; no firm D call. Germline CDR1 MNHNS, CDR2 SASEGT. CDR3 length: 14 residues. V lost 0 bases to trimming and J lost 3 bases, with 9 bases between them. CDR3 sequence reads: CASSEAGQIYEQYF. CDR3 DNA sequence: TGTGCCAGCAGTGAAGCTGGGCAGATCTACGAGCAGTACTTC.

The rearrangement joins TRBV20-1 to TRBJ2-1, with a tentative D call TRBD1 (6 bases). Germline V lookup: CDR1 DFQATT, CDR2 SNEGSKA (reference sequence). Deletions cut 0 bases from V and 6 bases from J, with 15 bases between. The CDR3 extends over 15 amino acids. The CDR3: CSARDPGVGGNEQFF. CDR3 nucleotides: TGCAGTGCTAGAGACCCAGGGGTTGGGGGCAATGAGCAGTTCTTC.

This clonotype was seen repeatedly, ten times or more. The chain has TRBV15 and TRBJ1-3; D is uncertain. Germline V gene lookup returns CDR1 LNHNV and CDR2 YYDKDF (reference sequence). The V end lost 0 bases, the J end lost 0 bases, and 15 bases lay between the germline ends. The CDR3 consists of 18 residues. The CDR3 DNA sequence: TGTGCCACCAGCAGAGATCTGCCAGTGGGAAGCTCTGGAAACACCATATATTTT. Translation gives CATSRDLPVGSSGNTIYF.

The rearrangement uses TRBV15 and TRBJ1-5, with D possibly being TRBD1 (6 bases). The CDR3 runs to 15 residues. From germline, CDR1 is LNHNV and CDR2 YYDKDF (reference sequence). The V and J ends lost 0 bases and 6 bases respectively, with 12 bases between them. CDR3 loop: CATSRDRGAAQPQHF. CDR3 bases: TGTGCCACCAGCAGAGACCGGGGGGCGGCTCAGCCCCAGCATTTT. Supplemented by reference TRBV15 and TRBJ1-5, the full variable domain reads DAMVIQNPRYQVTQFGKPVTLSCSQTLNHNVMYWYQQKSSQAPKLLFHYYDKDFNNEADTPDNFQSRRPNTSFCFLDIRSPGLGDTAMYLCATSRDRGAAQPQHFGDGTRLSIL.

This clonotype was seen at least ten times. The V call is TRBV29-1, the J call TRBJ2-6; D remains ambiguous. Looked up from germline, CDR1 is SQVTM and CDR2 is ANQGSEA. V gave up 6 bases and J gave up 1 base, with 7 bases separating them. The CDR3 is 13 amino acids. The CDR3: CSVPTSGANVLTF. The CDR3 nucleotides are TGCAGCGTCCCTACATCTGGGGCCAACGTCCTGACTTTC.

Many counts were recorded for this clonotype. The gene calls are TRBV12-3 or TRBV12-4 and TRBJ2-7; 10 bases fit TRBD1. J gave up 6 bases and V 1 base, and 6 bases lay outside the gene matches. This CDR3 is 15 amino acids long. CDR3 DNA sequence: TGTGCCAGCAGTTTAGTTGGGACAGGGGCCGGCGAGCAGTACTTC. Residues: CASSLVGTGAGEQYF.

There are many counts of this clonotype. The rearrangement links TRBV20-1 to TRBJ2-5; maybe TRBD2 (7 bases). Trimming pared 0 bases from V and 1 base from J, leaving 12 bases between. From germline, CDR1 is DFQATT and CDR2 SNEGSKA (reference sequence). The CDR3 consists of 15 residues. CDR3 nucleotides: TGCAGTGCTAGAGAGGGGCGGGGGCTCCAAGAGACCCAGTACTTC. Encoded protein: CSAREGRGLQETQYF.

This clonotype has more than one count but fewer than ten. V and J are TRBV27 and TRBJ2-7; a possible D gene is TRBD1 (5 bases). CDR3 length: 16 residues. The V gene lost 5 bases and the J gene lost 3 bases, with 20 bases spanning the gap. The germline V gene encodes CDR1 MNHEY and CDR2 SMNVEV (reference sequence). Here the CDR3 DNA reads TGTGCCAGCAGTGGGGTAGGGCAGGGCGAAATCTACGAGCAGTACTTC. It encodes CASSGVGQGEIYEQYF.

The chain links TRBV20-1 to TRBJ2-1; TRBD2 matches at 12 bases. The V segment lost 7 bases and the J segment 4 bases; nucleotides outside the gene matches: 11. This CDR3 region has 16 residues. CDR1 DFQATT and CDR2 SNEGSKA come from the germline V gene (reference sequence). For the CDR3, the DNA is TGCAGTGTCTGGGGCCCCCTAGCGGGGGGGTACAATGAGCAGTTCTTC. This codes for CSVWGPLAGGYNEQFF.

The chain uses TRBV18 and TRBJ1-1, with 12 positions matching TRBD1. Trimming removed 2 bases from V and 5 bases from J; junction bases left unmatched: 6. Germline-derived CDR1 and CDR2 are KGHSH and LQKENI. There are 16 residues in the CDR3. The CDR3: CASSPGTGGASTEAFF. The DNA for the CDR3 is TGTGCCAGCTCACCAGGGACAGGGGGCGCATCGACTGAAGCTTTCTTT.

As DNA, the CDR3 is TGCAGCGTCATACAGGGGAATAGCAATCAGCCCCAGCATTTT. This encodes CSVIQGNSNQPQHF. V gene TRBV29-1 combines with J gene TRBJ1-5; 7 bases align to TRBD1. The CDR3 runs to 14 residues. Trimming took 6 bases from V and 0 from J; bases not matched to a gene: 5. The V gene's germline CDR1 is SQVTM and CDR2 ANQGSEA.

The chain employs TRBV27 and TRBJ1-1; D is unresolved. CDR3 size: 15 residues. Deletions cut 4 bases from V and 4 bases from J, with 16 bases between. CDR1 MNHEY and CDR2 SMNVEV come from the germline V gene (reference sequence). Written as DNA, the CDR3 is TGTGCCAGCAGTTCACCGAGTGGGTTGGGCACTGAAGCTTTCTTT. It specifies CASSSPSGLGTEAFF.

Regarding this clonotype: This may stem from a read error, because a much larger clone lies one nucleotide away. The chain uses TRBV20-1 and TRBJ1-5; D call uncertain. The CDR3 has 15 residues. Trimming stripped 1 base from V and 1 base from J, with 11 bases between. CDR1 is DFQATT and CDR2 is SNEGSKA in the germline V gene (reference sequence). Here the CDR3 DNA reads TGCAGTGCTAGAGCGCCCGTAAGGAGCAATCAGCCCCAGCATTTT. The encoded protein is CSARAPVRSNQPQHF.

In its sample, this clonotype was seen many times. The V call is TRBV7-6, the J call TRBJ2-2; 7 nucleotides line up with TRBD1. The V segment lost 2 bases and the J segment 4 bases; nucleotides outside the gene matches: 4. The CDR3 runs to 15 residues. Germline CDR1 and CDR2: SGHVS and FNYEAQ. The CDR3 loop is CASSLQQGSTGELFF. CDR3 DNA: TGTGCCAGCAGCTTACAACAGGGGAGCACCGGGGAGCTGTTTTTT.

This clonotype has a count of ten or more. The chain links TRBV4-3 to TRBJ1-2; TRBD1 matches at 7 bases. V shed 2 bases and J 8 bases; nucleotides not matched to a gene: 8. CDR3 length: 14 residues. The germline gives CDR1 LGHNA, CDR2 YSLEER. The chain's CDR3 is CASSQSTGAGGYTF. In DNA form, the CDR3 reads TGCGCCAGCAGCCAAAGTACAGGGGCAGGCGGCTACACCTTC.

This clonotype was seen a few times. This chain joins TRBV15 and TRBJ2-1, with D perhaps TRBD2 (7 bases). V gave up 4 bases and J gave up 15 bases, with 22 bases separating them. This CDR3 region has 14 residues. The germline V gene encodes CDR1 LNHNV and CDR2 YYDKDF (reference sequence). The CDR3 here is CATSIKQGGSNLFF. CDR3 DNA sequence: TGTGCCACCAGCATAAAACAGGGAGGGTCGAATCTGTTCTTC.

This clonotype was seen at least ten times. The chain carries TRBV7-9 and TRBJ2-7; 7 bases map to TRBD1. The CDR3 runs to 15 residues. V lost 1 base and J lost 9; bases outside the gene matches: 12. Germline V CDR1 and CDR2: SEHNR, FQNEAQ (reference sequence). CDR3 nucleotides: TGTGCCAGCAGCTTAGGGATACAGGGGATGGAGCGGCAGTACTTC. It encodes CASSLGIQGMERQYF.

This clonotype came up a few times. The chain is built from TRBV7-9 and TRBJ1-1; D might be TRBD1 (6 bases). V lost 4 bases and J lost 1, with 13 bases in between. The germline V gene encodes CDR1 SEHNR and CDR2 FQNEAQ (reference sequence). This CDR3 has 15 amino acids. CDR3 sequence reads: CASSSPRGTNTEAFF. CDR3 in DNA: TGTGCCAGCAGCTCCCCCAGGGGCACGAACACTGAAGCTTTCTTT.